A selection of T cell receptor beta chains follows, all from one sample in a study of early T cells in non-severe SARS-CoV-2 infection. TCRdb used MiXCR to reprocess the 5' RACE reads, holding one entry per CDR3 protein. The sample has approximately 120,000 distinct CDR3 sequences, 14% to 15% seen once. The sample was whole blood. Source of these receptors: an adult who was a healthcare worker with PCR-confirmed SARS-CoV-2 infection or an uninfected control (not recorded which). Both conserved end residues are part of each CDR3.

TRBV5-1,TRBJ1-5,CASSLGPTGSNQPQHF
TRBV20-1,TRBJ1-6,CSAQSSYNSPLHF
TRBV6-1,TRBJ2-2,CASSGRIRAGELFF
TRBV27,TRBJ2-7,CASSSQAGIEQYF
TRBV7-9,TRBJ1-1,CASSLAENTEAFF
TRBV30,TRBJ1-3,CAWGVQSGNTIYF
TRBV9,TRBJ2-3,CASSVTSGGDTQYF
TRBV2,TRBJ2-5,CASTRGTSGQETQYF
TRBV2,TRBJ2-3,CASSEWGTDTQYF
TRBV18,TRBJ1-1,CASSPRSAVNTEAFF
TRBV7-9,TRBJ1-1,CASSFGTDPKAFF
TRBV4-1,TRBJ1-3,CASSQVLPSNTIYF
TRBV7-3,TRBJ1-1,CASSSREGGEAFF
TRBV12-3/TRBV12-4,TRBJ2-5,CASRATGQETQYF
TRBV7-6,TRBJ2-3,CASSLEGNTDTQYF
TRBV4-1,TRBJ1-1,CASSQEALNTEAFF
TRBV7-6,TRBJ2-2,CASSAGLVTGELFF
TRBV5-1,TRBJ1-1,CASRRQGDTEAFF
TRBV20-1,TRBJ2-7,CSARVLRGGQSYEQYF
TRBV5-1,TRBJ2-3,CASSSTTSDTQYF
TRBV5-1,TRBJ2-6,CASSRGQPGSGANVLTF
TRBV18,TRBJ2-7,CASSLGTDYEQYF
TRBV11-2,TRBJ2-7,CASSFGSPPIREQYF
TRBV11-2,TRBJ1-1,CASSPGPYTEAFF
TRBV18,TRBJ1-2,CASSVRGGYGYTF
TRBV10-3,TRBJ1-4,CAISEGEKLFF
TRBV7-9,TRBJ1-4,CASSRTGGNEKLFF
TRBV6-5,TRBJ2-2,CASSRDSGELFF
TRBV7-9,TRBJ1-1,CASSSLQDRGGSEAFF
TRBV19,TRBJ2-7,CASSIRDKYEQYF
TRBV7-2,TRBJ1-2,CASSFGRNYGYTF
TRBV4-1,TRBJ2-5,CASSSYHSGVGETQYF
TRBV19,TRBJ2-2,CASSPRRGLALTGELFF
TRBV7-9,TRBJ2-7,CASSPLGRDEYEQYF
TRBV29-1,TRBJ2-5,CSVRTEGGTQYF
TRBV28,TRBJ2-3,CASNFIGGTGTDTQYF
TRBV20-1,TRBJ2-5,CSASEKWSGGALETQYF
TRBV29-1,TRBJ2-1,CSARDANDNEQFF
TRBV12-5,TRBJ1-2,CASAGLQGNYGYTF
TRBV3-1,TRBJ2-7,CASSQGVLRLGEQYF
TRBV5-1,TRBJ2-2,CASRQTGGTGELFF
TRBV12-3/TRBV12-4,TRBJ1-1,CASSYPGWPNTEAFF
TRBV11-2,TRBJ2-1,CASSLVYQVFSYNEQFF
TRBV7-9,TRBJ2-2,CASRGPGELFF
TRBV20-1,TRBJ2-2,CSARPLTSVANTGELFF
TRBV6-2/TRBV6-3,TRBJ2-3,CASRRAAGTDTQYF
TRBV4-1,TRBJ2-7,CASSQDRGNEQYF
TRBV4-2,TRBJ2-7,CASSQDGDPSPYEQYF
TRBV19,TRBJ1-1,CASKGQNTEAFF
TRBV6-5,TRBJ1-2,CASRAPSGTGNYGYTF
TRBV29-1,TRBJ1-1,CSVGYDTEAFF
TRBV5-5,TRBJ1-5,CASSLDWTNQPQHF
TRBV2,TRBJ2-1,CASDVGGGALHNEQFF
TRBV2,TRBJ2-5,CASSGDKRQETQYF
TRBV20-1,TRBJ2-1,CSASRSYNEQFF
TRBV11-2,TRBJ2-3,CASSILTDTQYF
TRBV20-1,TRBJ2-3,CSAPGAPLQATQYF
TRBV7-3,TRBJ2-2,CASSLTGTGELFF
TRBV29-1,TRBJ2-7,CSVETAPYEQYF
TRBV5-1,TRBJ2-2,CASSLSGSGTGELFF